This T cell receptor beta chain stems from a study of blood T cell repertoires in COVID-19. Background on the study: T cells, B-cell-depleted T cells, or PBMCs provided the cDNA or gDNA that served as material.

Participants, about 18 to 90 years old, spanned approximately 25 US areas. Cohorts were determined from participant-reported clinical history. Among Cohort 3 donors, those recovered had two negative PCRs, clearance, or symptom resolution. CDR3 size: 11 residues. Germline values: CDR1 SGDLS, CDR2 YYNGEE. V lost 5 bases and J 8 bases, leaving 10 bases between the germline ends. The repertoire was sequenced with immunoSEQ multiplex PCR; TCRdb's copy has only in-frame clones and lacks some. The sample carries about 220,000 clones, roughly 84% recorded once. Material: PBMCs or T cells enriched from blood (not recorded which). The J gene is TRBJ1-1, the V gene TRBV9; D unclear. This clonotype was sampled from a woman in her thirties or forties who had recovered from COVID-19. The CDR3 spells CASRRGGEAFF. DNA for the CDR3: TGTGCCAGCAGAAGAGGAGGGGAAGCTTTCTTT. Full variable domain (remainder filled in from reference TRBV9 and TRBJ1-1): DSGVTQTPKHLITATGQRVTLRCSPRSGDLSVYWYQQSLDQGLQFLIQYYNGEERAKGNILERFSAQQFPDLHSELNLSSLELGDSALYFCASRRGGEAFFGQGTRLTVV.